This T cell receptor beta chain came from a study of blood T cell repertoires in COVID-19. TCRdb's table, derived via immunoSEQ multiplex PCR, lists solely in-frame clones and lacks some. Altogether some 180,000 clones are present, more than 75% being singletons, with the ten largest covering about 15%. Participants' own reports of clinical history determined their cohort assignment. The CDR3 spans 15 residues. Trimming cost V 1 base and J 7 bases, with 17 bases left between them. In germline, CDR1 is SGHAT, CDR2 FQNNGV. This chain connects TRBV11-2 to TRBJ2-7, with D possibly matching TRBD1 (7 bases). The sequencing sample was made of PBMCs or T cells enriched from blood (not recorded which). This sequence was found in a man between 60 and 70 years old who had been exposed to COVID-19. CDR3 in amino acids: CASSLVRGTVDEQYF. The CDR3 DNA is TGTGCCAGCAGCTTAGTCCGCGGGACAGTTGATGAGCAGTACTTC.